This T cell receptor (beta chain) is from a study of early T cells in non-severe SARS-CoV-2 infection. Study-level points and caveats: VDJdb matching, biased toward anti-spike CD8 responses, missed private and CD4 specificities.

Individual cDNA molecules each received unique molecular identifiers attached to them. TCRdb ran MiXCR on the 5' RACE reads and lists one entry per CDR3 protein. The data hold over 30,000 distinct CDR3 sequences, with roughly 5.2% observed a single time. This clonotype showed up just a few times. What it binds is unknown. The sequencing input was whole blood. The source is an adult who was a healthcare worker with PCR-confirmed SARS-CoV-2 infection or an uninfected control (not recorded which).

The CDR3 protein is CASSHTRGKNNEQFF. Here the CDR3 DNA reads TGCGCCAGCAGCCATACCCGGGGCAAGAACAATGAGCAGTTCTTC. This chain uses TRBV4-3 with TRBJ2-1; D possibly uses TRBD1 or TRBD2 (5 bases each). The germline V gene has CDR1 LGHNA and CDR2 YSLEER. The CDR3 has 15 amino acids. Trimming left V 3 bases short and J 5 bases short, with 14 bases between.